This paragraph reports one T cell receptor (beta chain). Its target is unknown. Treatment meaning: oral pan-JAK inhibitor, 5-10 mg twice daily. This record comes from a study of CD8+ T cells in alopecia areata. The overall study: Patients in the treated group were given tofacitinib by mouth, 5 to 10 mg twice a day.

Study conclusions and caveats: While tofacitinib was given, many expanded lesional clones persisted in scalp and blood. Both scalp clonality and the expanded CD8+ clones among the top 100 showed a significant decrease with tofacitinib.

Extracted RNA was reverse transcribed, and the resulting cDNA served as sequencing template. Repertoires were generated with immunoSEQ multiplex PCR, while TCRdb's copy carries only in-frame clones and drops some. Altogether some 200,000 clones are present, roughly 60% being singletons, with the ten largest covering 5.5%. The sample was CD4+ T cells sorted from blood, taken at week 24, from a patient treated with tofacitinib. The TCR was taken from a human donor with alopecia areata.

CDR3: CASSQFWGSENTEAFF. CDR3 nucleotide sequence: TGCGCCAGCAGCCAGTTCTGGGGATCCGAGAACACTGAAGCTTTCTTT. The V gene is TRBV4-1, the J gene TRBJ1-1; D remains ambiguous. Deletions cut 3 bases from V and 1 base from J, with 15 bases between. In germline, CDR1 is MGHRA, CDR2 YSYEKL. The CDR3 loop spans 16 amino acids.